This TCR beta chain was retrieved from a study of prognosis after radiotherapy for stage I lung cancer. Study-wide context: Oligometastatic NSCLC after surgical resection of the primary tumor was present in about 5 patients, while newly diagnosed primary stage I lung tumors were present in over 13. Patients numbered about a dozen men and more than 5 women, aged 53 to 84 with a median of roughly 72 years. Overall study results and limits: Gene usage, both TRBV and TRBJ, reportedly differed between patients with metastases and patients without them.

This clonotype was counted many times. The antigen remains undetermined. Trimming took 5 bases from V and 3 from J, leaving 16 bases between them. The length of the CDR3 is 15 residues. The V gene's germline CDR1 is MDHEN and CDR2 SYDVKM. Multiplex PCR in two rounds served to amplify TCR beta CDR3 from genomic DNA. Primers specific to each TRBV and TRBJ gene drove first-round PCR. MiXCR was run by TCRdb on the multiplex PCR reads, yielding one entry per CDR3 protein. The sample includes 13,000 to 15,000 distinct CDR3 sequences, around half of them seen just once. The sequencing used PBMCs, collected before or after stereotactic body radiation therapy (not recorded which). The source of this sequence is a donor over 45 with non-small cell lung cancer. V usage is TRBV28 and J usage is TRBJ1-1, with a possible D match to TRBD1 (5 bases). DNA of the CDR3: TGTGCCAGCAGTCCAGTAGGGGAGCCCCACACTGAAGCTTTCTTT. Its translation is CASSPVGEPHTEAFF.